The source of this T cell receptor (beta chain) is a study of post-analysis software for immune sequencing data. Study-wide findings and caveats: Four or five TRBV segments, including TRBV5-6, TRBV5-1 and TRBV20-1, were more frequent in patients than controls.

This clonotype has at least ten counts. What it recognizes is unknown. Germline V lookup: CDR1 SGHTA, CDR2 FQGNSA. V lost 2 bases and J 8 bases, leaving 13 bases between the germline ends. The CDR3 extends over 14 amino acids. Unique molecular identifiers tagged the TCR beta cDNA libraries. MiXCR, applied by TCRdb to the PCR reads, yields one record per CDR3 protein. Seen here are hundreds of thousands of distinct CDR3 sequences, less than 35% observed once, and the top ten hold about 0.5%. J is TRBJ2-1 and V is TRBV7-2; a possible D gene is TRBD2 (5 bases). Sequenced input: blood. The sequence was collected from a girl aged 10 to 17 with multiple sclerosis. The CDR3 DNA is TGTGCCAGCAGCTTAATCGCGGCAGCGGATGAGCAGTTCTTC. Protein: CASSLIAAADEQFF. Full variable domain (remainder filled in from reference TRBV7-2 and TRBJ2-1): GAGVSQSPSNKVTEKGKDVELRCDPISGHTALYWYRQSLGQGLEFLIYFQGNSAPDKSGLPSDRFSAERTGGSVSTLTIQRTQQEDSAVYLCASSLIAAADEQFFGPGTRLTVL.